These T cell receptor beta chains were read from a single sample in a study of blood T cells in healthy people across ages. TCRdb re-called the 5' RACE reads with MiXCR, one entry per CDR3 protein. The data show hundreds of thousands of distinct CDR3 sequences, with roughly 48% seen just once and roughly 12% held by the top ten. The specimen was blood. Every receptor here comes from a man aged 25 to 45 in good health. Each CDR3 is given with its conserved first and last residue. D genes are given only for firm matches. Size is stated for part of the rows, as once, few or many counts, or as a class when the clone is expanded.

CASSLARTGDEQYF | TGTGCCAGCAGCTTAGCTAGGACAGGGGACGAGCAGTACTTC | TRBD1 | TRBV7-2 | NA | TRBJ2-7
CASSSRTGASGAPQHF | TGTGCCAGCAGTTCCAGGACAGGGGCCTCAGGAGCGCCCCAGCATTTT | TRBD1 | TRBV6-5 | NA | TRBJ1-5
CASGQGLAGITYEQYF | TGTGCTAGTGGGCAGGGACTAGCGGGGATCACCTACGAGCAGTACTTC | TRBD2 | TRBV12-5 | NA | TRBJ2-7
CASSSTIDANSYEQYF | TGTGCCAGCAGTTCAACCATTGACGCGAACTCCTACGAGCAGTACTTC | NA | TRBV28 | NA | TRBJ2-7
CAISELSGRAGDEQYF | TGTGCCATCAGTGAGCTTAGCGGGAGGGCCGGGGACGAGCAGTACTTC | TRBD2 | TRBV10-3 | NA | TRBJ2-7
CASSDPRTRTSYEQYF | TGTGCCAGCAGCGATCCTCGGACACGTACCTCCTACGAGCAGTACTTC | NA | TRBV7-2 | NA | TRBJ2-7
CASSDLDNYGYTF | TGTGCCAGCAGTGATCTTGATAACTATGGCTACACCTTC | NA | TRBV6-2/TRBV6-3 | few | TRBJ1-2
CAGSFNQGAWNEQFF | TGCGCCGGCAGCTTTAATCAGGGGGCTTGGAATGAGCAGTTCTTC | TRBD1 | TRBV5-1 | NA | TRBJ2-1
CASSPDSDHGQPQHF | TGTGCCAGCAGCCCTGACAGCGACCACGGTCAGCCCCAGCATTTT | NA | TRBV12-3/TRBV12-4 | NA | TRBJ1-5
CASRPTGGADTEAFF | TGTGCCAGCAGACCGACAGGGGGCGCGGACACTGAAGCTTTCTTT | TRBD1 | TRBV28 | NA | TRBJ1-1
CASSEGLHTEAFF | TGTGCCAGCAGTGAGGGCCTTCACACTGAAGCTTTCTTT | NA | TRBV6-1 | few | TRBJ1-1
CSVLERGYTF | TGCAGCGTCCTAGAAAGAGGCTACACCTTC | NA | TRBV29-1 | NA | TRBJ1-2
CASSSELPSYEQYF | TGTGCCAGCAGCTCCGAGCTCCCTTCCTACGAGCAGTACTTC | NA | TRBV7-8 | NA | TRBJ2-7
CASSLVETGRNEQFF | TGTGCCAGCAGCTTAGTTGAGACAGGCAGGAATGAGCAGTTCTTC | NA | TRBV7-9 | few | TRBJ2-1